This is a list of T cell receptor beta chains from one sample in a study of shared clonotypes between healthy human individuals. The assay was immunoSEQ multiplex PCR, and TCRdb's table has in-frame clones only and misses some. The sample comprises around 2,000,000 clones, 93% of which are singletons, and approximately 1.7% rests with the top ten. The sample consisted of naive CD8+ T cells from PBMCs. The receptors come from a man younger than 35 in good health. Some clones in this sample may be carry-over from other donors' samples. Both conserved end residues are part of each CDR3. The order of the fields is D gene, clone size, J gene, V gene, CDR3 protein, CDR3 DNA. The D gene is left open where the match is weak. A clone size is listed for some rows: how often the clone was seen (once, few, many), or a class if it is expanded.

d_call: TRBD2; clone_size: NA; j_call: TRBJ2-3; v_call: TRBV7-2; cdr3_aa: CASSLLAGGPDTQYF; cdr3_nt: TGTGCCAGCAGCTTATTGGCGGGAGGGCCAGATACGCAGTATTTT
d_call: NA; clone_size: NA; j_call: TRBJ2-2; v_call: TRBV7-3; cdr3_aa: CASSPDWAGELFF; cdr3_nt: TGTGCCAGCAGCCCGGACTGGGCCGGGGAGCTGTTTTTT
d_call: NA; clone_size: NA; j_call: TRBJ1-2; v_call: TRBV30; cdr3_aa: CAPRAGGPTAEGYTF; cdr3_nt: TGTGCCCCTCGGGCGGGGGGGCCTACTGCCGAGGGCTACACCTTC
d_call: TRBD2; clone_size: NA; j_call: TRBJ2-4; v_call: TRBV25-1; cdr3_aa: CASSEGLTIQYF; cdr3_nt: TGTGCCAGCAGTGAGGGACTAACGATTCAGTACTTC
d_call: NA; clone_size: NA; j_call: TRBJ2-7; v_call: TRBV27; cdr3_aa: CASSLSADYEQYF; cdr3_nt: TGTGCCAGCAGTTTATCCGCTGACTACGAGCAGTACTTC
d_call: NA; clone_size: NA; j_call: TRBJ2-7; v_call: TRBV29-1; cdr3_aa: CSVVGQSRYEQYF; cdr3_nt: TGCAGCGTTGTTGGCCAATCACGCTACGAGCAGTACTTC
d_call: TRBD1; clone_size: NA; j_call: TRBJ2-3; v_call: TRBV27; cdr3_aa: CASSSGTGLYTQYF; cdr3_nt: TGTGCCAGCAGTTCAGGGACAGGGCTGTATACGCAGTATTTT
d_call: NA; clone_size: NA; j_call: TRBJ2-7; v_call: TRBV5-8; cdr3_aa: CASSLAVVVGLEQYF; cdr3_nt: TGTGCCAGCAGCTTGGCGGTAGTAGTGGGGCTCGAGCAGTACTTC
d_call: NA; clone_size: NA; j_call: TRBJ2-5; v_call: TRBV7-3; cdr3_aa: CASSLLAEGTQYF; cdr3_nt: TGTGCCAGCAGCTTATTAGCGGAAGGGACCCAGTACTTC
d_call: NA; clone_size: NA; j_call: TRBJ2-7; v_call: TRBV4-1; cdr3_aa: CASSQVTGSLSYEQYF; cdr3_nt: TGCGCCAGCAGCCAAGTCACAGGGTCGCTCTCCTACGAGCAGTACTTC
d_call: NA; clone_size: NA; j_call: TRBJ2-1; v_call: TRBV9; cdr3_aa: CASSVRAGPDEQFF; cdr3_nt: TGTGCCAGCAGCGTACGGGCAGGGCCCGATGAGCAGTTCTTC
d_call: NA; clone_size: NA; j_call: TRBJ2-5; v_call: TRBV11-3; cdr3_aa: CASSLVGGETQYF; cdr3_nt: TGTGCCAGCAGCTTAGTGGGCGGGGAGACCCAGTACTTC
d_call: NA; clone_size: NA; j_call: TRBJ1-1; v_call: TRBV7-9; cdr3_aa: CASSLARGYTEAFF; cdr3_nt: TGTGCCAGCAGCTTGGCCCGGGGTTACACTGAAGCTTTCTTT
d_call: TRBD1; clone_size: few; j_call: TRBJ1-1; v_call: TRBV18; cdr3_aa: CASSPIFGQEIEAFF; cdr3_nt: TGTGCCAGCTCACCGATATTCGGACAGGAGATTGAAGCTTTCTTT
d_call: NA; clone_size: few; j_call: TRBJ1-3; v_call: TRBV19; cdr3_aa: CASSKSSGNTIYF; cdr3_nt: TGTGCCAGTAGTAAGAGCTCTGGAAACACCATATATTTT
d_call: TRBD2; clone_size: NA; j_call: TRBJ2-7; v_call: TRBV4-1; cdr3_aa: CASRPGLAGTYEQYF; cdr3_nt: TGCGCCAGCAGACCCGGACTAGCGGGCACCTACGAGCAGTACTTC
d_call: NA; clone_size: NA; j_call: TRBJ1-2; v_call: TRBV30; cdr3_aa: CAWSVASAYYGYTF; cdr3_nt: TGTGCCTGGAGTGTGGCCTCGGCCTACTATGGCTACACCTTC
d_call: NA; clone_size: few; j_call: TRBJ2-1; v_call: TRBV9; cdr3_aa: CASSDDNEQFF; cdr3_nt: TGTGCCAGCAGCGACGACAATGAGCAGTTCTTC
d_call: NA; clone_size: NA; j_call: TRBJ1-5; v_call: TRBV27; cdr3_aa: CASRIDAFNQPQHF; cdr3_nt: TGTGCCAGCAGGATCGACGCGTTCAATCAGCCCCAGCATTTT
d_call: TRBD2; clone_size: NA; j_call: TRBJ2-7; v_call: TRBV14; cdr3_aa: CASSQDRTSGSYEQYF; cdr3_nt: TGTGCCAGCAGCCAAGATAGGACTAGCGGGAGCTACGAGCAGTACTTC
d_call: NA; clone_size: NA; j_call: TRBJ2-7; v_call: TRBV27; cdr3_aa: CASSLAPGVAEQYF; cdr3_nt: TGTGCCAGCAGTTTAGCCCCCGGGGTAGCCGAGCAGTACTTC
d_call: NA; clone_size: NA; j_call: TRBJ2-3; v_call: TRBV27; cdr3_aa: CASSLMGGGTDTQYF; cdr3_nt: TGTGCCAGCAGTTTAATGGGTGGGGGAACAGATACGCAGTATTTT
d_call: NA; clone_size: NA; j_call: TRBJ1-1; v_call: TRBV19; cdr3_aa: CASSLQGETEAFF; cdr3_nt: TGTGCCAGTAGTCTCCAGGGTGAAACTGAAGCTTTCTTT
d_call: NA; clone_size: NA; j_call: TRBJ2-5; v_call: TRBV6-5; cdr3_aa: CATGQMARETQYF; cdr3_nt: TGTGCCACCGGGCAAATGGCTCGAGAGACCCAGTACTTC
d_call: TRBD1; clone_size: NA; j_call: TRBJ2-7; v_call: TRBV4-3; cdr3_aa: CASSQSGSGGYEQYF; cdr3_nt: TGCGCCAGCAGCCAATCTGGGTCAGGGGGTTACGAGCAGTACTTC
d_call: NA; clone_size: NA; j_call: TRBJ2-7; v_call: TRBV5-6; cdr3_aa: CASSLGATLYEQYF; cdr3_nt: TGTGCCAGCAGCTTGGGCGCGACCTTGTACGAGCAGTACTTC
d_call: NA; clone_size: NA; j_call: TRBJ1-1; v_call: TRBV19; cdr3_aa: CASSMARSTEAFF; cdr3_nt: TGTGCCAGTAGTATGGCTCGGTCCACTGAAGCTTTCTTT
d_call: NA; clone_size: once; j_call: TRBJ2-7; v_call: TRBV7-9; cdr3_aa: CASSFGTSEQYF; cdr3_nt: TGTGCCAGCAGCTTTGGGACGTCCGAGCAGTACTTC
d_call: TRBD1; clone_size: NA; j_call: TRBJ1-1; v_call: TRBV6-4; cdr3_aa: CASRRDRDEVAFF; cdr3_nt: TGTGCCAGCAGAAGGGACAGGGATGAAGTAGCTTTCTTT
d_call: TRBD2; clone_size: NA; j_call: TRBJ2-2; v_call: TRBV19; cdr3_aa: CASTTGLAGGQPTGELFF; cdr3_nt: TGTGCCAGTACCACGGGACTAGCGGGAGGGCAACCCACCGGGGAGCTGTTTTTT
d_call: NA; clone_size: NA; j_call: TRBJ1-4; v_call: TRBV4-1; cdr3_aa: CASSPAVPREIRKLFF; cdr3_nt: TGCGCCAGCAGCCCGGCGGTTCCCCGAGAGATTAGAAAACTGTTTTTT
d_call: TRBD1; clone_size: NA; j_call: TRBJ1-4; v_call: TRBV6-6; cdr3_aa: CASSLGQMAEKLFF; cdr3_nt: TGTGCCAGCAGCCTGGGACAGATGGCAGAAAAACTGTTTTTT
d_call: TRBD1; clone_size: NA; j_call: TRBJ2-7; v_call: TRBV4-3; cdr3_aa: CASSRWEGQGGYEQYF; cdr3_nt: TGCGCCAGCAGCCGCTGGGAGGGACAGGGAGGATACGAGCAGTACTTC